The clone carrying this T cell receptor (beta chain) was seen a few times. The data derive from a study of chronic HIV infection and antiretroviral therapy. CDR3 length: 14 residues. V was cut by 0 bases and J by 3 bases, with 9 bases left in between. Germline CDR1 reads ENHRY; CDR2 reads SYGVKD. MiXCR, run by TCRdb on the 5' RACE reads, gives a single entry per CDR3 protein. The sample lists roughly 48,000 distinct CDR3 sequences, 19% occurring once. V is TRBV10-3 and J is TRBJ2-7, with D uncertain. The source material was peripheral blood. The clonotype comes from an adult who had HIV and had not received antiretroviral therapy, or was an uninfected healthy control (not recorded which). Written as DNA, the CDR3 is TGTGCCATCAGTGAGTCCCGACTCGGCTACGAGCAGTACTTC. Its protein is CAISESRLGYEQYF.